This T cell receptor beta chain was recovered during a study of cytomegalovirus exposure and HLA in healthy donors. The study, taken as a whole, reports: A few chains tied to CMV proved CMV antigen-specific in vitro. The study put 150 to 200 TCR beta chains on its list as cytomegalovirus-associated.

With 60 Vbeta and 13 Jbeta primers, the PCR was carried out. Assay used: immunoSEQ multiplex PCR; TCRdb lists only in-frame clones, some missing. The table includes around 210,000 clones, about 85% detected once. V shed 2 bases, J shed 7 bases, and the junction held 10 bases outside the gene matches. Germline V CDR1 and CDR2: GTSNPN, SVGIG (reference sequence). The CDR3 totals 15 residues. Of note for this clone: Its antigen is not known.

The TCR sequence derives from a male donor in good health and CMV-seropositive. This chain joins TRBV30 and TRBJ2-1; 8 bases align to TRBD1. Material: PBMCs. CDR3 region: CAWSSTQTGGNEQFF. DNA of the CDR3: TGTGCCTGGAGTTCTACTCAAACAGGGGGAAATGAGCAGTTCTTC.